This T cell receptor (beta chain) was identified in a study of response to subunit inactivated influenza vaccine (dated by TCRdb to the late 2010s). At the level of the whole study: The study used deep quantitative T cell receptor repertoire profiling to track responses to a trivalent subunit inactivated influenza vaccine.

Preparation of the library involved RT-PCR. TCRdb shows the sequencer as Illumina HiSeq 2500. The raw public reads went through TCRdb reprocessing: fastp at Q25, MiXCR clone calling, in-frame beta chains kept. Every CDR3 protein is listed once, alongside the most common genes and DNA of its rows. Present in this sample are 250,000 to 350,000 distinct CDR3 sequences, around 20% of which were seen just once. 10% of the sample goes to the ten largest clones. On the study overall, not on this receptor specifically: The authors suggested that each seasonal influenza vaccination may recruit only a limited number of new T cells.

This clonotype was observed a few times. Its antigen remains undetermined. One base away there is no much larger clone; base qualities are not given. The CDR3 sequence holds 16 residues, the cysteine and phenylalanine included. Only CDR3 DNA is held: 48 bases, read in frame from base 1. The germline V gene encodes CDR1 SGHVS and CDR2 FQNEAQ. Trimming costs V 4 bases and J 5 bases, and their ends lie 20 bases apart. This TCR was sampled from a man between 50 and 69 years old who received an inactivated influenza vaccine. Donor details come from another sample of the same person, matched by shared clones. In this chain, TRBV7-8 is recombined with TRBJ1-2, with TRBD1 perhaps the D gene, on 6 matching bases. The sequenced sample was PBMCs from blood, obtained around 22 months after vaccination. The DNA sequence follows: TGTGCCAGCAGCTATAGTGGGTCAGGGGATGGTTATGGCTACACCTTC. Translated, it gives CASSYSGSGDGYGYTF.